The clone carrying this T cell receptor beta chain was found a few times. As for the donors, each was a healthy bone marrow donor. PCR involved 60 Vbeta and 13 Jbeta primers. Sequencing used immunoSEQ multiplex PCR; TCRdb keeps in-frame clones, though not all of them. The table includes 76,000 or so clones, roughly 73% detected once. This entry is derived from a study of cytomegalovirus exposure and HLA in healthy donors. From germline, CDR1 is MNHGY and CDR2 SAAAGT. V lost 4 bases and J lost 5; bases outside the gene matches: 6. The length of the CDR3 is 14 residues. The chain joins TRBV6-8 to TRBJ2-3; 7 positions agree with TRBD1. The TCR comes from a middle-aged woman in good health and CMV-seropositive. Sequencing was carried out using PBMCs. DNA for the CDR3: TGTGCCAGCAGTTTTCAGGGGGAGCAAGATACGCAGTATTTT. Translated: CASSFQGEQDTQYF.